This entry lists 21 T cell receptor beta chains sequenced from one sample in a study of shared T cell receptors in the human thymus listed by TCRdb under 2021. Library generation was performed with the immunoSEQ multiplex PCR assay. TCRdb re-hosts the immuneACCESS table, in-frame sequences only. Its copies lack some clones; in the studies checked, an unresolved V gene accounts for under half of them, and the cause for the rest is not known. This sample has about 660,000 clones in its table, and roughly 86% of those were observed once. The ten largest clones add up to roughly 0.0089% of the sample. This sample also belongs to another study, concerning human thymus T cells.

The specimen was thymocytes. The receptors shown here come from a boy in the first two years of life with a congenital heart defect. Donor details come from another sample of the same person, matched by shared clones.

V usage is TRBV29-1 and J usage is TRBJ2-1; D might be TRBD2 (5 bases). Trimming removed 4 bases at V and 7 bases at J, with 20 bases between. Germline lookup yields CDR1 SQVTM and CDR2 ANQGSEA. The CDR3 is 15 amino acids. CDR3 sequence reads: CSVGSGRLCENEQFF. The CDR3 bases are TGCAGCGTTGGTTCGGGGAGACTGTGTGAGAATGAGCAGTTCTTC.

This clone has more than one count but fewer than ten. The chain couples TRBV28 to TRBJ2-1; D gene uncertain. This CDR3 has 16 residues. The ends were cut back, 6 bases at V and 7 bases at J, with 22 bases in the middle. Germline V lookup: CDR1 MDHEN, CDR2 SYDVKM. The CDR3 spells CASSPMPAEARNEQFF. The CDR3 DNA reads TGTGCCAGCAGCCCCATGCCTGCGGAAGCGAGAAATGAGCAGTTCTTC.

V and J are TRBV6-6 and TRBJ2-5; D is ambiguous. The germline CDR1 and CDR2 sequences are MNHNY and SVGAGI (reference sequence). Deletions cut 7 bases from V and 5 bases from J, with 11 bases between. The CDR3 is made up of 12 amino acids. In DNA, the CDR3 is TGTGCCAGCACCACGAAAGAGGAGACCCAGTACTTC. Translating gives CASTTKEETQYF.

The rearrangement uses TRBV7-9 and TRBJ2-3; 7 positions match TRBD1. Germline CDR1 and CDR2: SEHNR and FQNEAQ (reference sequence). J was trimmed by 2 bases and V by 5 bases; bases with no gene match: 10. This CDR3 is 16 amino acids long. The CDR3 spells CASSPRTGLNTDTQYF. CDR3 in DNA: TGTGCCAGCAGCCCTCGGACAGGACTCAACACAGATACGCAGTATTTT.

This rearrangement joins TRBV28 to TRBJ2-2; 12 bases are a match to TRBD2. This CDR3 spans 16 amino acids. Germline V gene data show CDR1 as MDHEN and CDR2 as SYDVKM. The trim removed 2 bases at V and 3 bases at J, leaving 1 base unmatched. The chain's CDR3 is CASSLGTSGYTGELFF. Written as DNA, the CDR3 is TGTGCCAGCAGTTTAGGGACTAGCGGGTACACCGGGGAGCTGTTTTTT. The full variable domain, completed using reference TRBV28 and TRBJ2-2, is DVKVTQSSRYLVKRTGEKVFLECVQDMDHENMFWYRQDPGLGLRLIYFSYDVKMKEKGDIPEGYSVSREKKERFSLILESASTNQTSMYLCASSLGTSGYTGELFFGEGSRLTVL.

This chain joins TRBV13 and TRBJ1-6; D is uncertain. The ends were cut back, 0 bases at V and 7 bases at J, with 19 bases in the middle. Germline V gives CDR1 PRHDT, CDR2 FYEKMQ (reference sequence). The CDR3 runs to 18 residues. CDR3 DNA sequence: TGTGCCAGCAGCTTAGGCCGGGGTGTCCCCCCGAAGAATTCACCCCTCCACTTT. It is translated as CASSLGRGVPPKNSPLHF.

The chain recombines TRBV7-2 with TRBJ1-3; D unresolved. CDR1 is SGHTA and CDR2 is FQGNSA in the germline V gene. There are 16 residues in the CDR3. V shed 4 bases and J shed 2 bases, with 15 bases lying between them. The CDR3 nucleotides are TGTGCCAGCAGCTCGCCGAAGGAGCACGCTGGAAACACCATATATTTT. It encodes CASSSPKEHAGNTIYF.

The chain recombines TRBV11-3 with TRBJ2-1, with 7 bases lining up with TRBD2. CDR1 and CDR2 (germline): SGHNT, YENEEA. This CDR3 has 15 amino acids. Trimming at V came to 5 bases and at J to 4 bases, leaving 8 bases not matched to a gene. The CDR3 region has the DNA TGTGCCAGCAGCCCTCGGGGGGAATTTTACAATGAGCAGTTCTTC. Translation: CASSPRGEFYNEQFF. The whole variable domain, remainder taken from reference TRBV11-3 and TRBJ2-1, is EAGVVQSPRYKIIEKKQPVAFWCNPISGHNTLYWYLQNLGQGPELLIRYENEEAVDDSQLPKDRFSAERLKGVDSTLKIQPAELGDSAVYLCASSPRGEFYNEQFFGPGTRLTVL.

CDR3 region: CSVPPSVGYNEQFF. The CDR3 nucleotides are TGCAGCGTCCCCCCTAGCGTGGGTTACAATGAGCAGTTCTTC. This rearrangement joins TRBV29-1 to TRBJ2-1, with D perhaps matching TRBD2 (6 bases). V was cut by 6 bases and J by 4 bases, with 16 bases left in between. There are 14 residues in the CDR3. Per germline, CDR1 SQVTM and CDR2 ANQGSEA.

The CDR3 reads CASSLDSRGISSYEQYF. DNA for the CDR3: TGTGCCAGCAGCTTGGATAGCAGGGGAATAAGCTCCTACGAGCAGTACTTC. The gene calls are TRBV5-6 and TRBJ2-7, with D tentatively TRBD1 (6 bases). Trimming left V 0 bases short and J 0 bases short, with 16 bases between. The CDR3 loop spans 17 amino acids. CDR1 and CDR2 (germline): SGHDT, YYEEEE.

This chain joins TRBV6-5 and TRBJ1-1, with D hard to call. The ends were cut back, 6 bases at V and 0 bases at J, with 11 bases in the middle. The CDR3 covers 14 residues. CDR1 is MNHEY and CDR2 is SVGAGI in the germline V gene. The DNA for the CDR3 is TGTGCCAGCAGCCGCGAGCTAGTGAACACTGAAGCTTTCTTT. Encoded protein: CASSRELVNTEAFF.

Here the CDR3 reads CASSLIFYFTDTQYF. Written as DNA, the CDR3 is TGTGCCAGCAGCTTAATATTCTACTTCACAGATACGCAGTATTTT. The rearrangement joins TRBV7-3 to TRBJ2-3; D gene uncertain. CDR1 and CDR2 (germline): SGHTA, FQGTGA. The CDR3 has 15 residues. V lost 1 base and J lost 2, with 10 bases in between.

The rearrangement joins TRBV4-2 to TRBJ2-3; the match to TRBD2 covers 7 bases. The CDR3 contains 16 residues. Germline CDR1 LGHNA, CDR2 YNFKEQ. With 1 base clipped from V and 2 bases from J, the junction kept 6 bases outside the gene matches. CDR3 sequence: CASSQVASGYTDTQYF. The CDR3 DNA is TGTGCCAGCAGCCAAGTGGCTAGCGGCTACACAGATACGCAGTATTTT.

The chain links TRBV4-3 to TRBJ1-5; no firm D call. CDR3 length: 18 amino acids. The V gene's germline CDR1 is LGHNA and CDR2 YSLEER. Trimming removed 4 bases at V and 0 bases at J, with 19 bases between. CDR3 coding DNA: TGCGCCAGCAGCCCCGAAGTCGCTTACAACCATAGCAATCAGCCCCAGCATTTT. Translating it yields CASSPEVAYNHSNQPQHF.

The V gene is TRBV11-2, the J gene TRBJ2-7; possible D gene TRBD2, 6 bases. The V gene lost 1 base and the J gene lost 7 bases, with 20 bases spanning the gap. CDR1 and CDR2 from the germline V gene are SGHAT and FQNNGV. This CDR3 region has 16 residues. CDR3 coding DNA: TGTGCCAGCAGCTTAGTACGAGTGGGGGGAGGAGGGGAGCAGTACTTC. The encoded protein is CASSLVRVGGGGEQYF.

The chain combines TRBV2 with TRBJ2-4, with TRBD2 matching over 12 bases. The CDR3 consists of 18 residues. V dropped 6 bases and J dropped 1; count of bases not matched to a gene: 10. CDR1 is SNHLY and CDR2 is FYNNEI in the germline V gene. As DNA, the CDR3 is TGTGCCAGCAGCGAGACTAGCGGGAGCGGGGGGGCCAAAAACATTCAGTACTTC. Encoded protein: CASSETSGSGGAKNIQYF.

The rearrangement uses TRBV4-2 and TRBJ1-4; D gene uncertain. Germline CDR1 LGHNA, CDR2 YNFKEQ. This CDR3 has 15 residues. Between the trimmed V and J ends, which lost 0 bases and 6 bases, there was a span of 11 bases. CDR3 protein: CASSQDFQEDEKLFF. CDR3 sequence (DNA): TGTGCCAGCAGCCAAGATTTTCAGGAGGATGAAAAACTGTTTTTT.

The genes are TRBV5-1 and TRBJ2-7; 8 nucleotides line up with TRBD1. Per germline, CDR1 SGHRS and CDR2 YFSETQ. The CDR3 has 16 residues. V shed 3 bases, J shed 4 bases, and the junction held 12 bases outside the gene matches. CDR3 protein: CASSSKIPGQEYEQYF. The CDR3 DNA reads TGCGCCAGCAGCTCAAAAATCCCGGGACAGGAGTACGAGCAGTACTTC.

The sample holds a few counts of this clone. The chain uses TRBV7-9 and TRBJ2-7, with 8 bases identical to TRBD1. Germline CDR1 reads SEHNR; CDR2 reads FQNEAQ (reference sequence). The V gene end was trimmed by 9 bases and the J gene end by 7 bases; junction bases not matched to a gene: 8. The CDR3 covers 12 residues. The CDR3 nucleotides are TGTGCCAGAGTGCACAGGGGGTATGAGCAGTACTTC. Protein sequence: CARVHRGYEQYF.

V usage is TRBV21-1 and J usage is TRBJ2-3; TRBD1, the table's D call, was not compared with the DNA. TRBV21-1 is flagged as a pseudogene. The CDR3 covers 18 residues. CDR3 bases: TGTGCCAGCACCCGAGGGTTACCGGGACAGGGAACCCCCGATACGCAGTATTTT. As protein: CASTRGLPGQGTPDTQYF.

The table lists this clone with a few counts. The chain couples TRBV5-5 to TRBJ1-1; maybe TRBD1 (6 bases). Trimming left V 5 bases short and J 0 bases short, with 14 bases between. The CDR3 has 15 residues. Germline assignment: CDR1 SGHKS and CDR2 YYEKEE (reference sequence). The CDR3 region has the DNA TGTGCCAGCAGGGCACAGGGTCCTATGAACACTGAAGCTTTCTTT. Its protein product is CASRAQGPMNTEAFF.